These 21 T cell receptor beta chains came from one sample sequenced in a study of T cell changes during pregnancy in multiple sclerosis. Measured with immunoSEQ multiplex PCR; TCRdb has only the in-frame clones, and not every one. Of around 33,000 clones in the sample, roughly 90% were seen once. The starting material was CD8+ T cells from peripheral blood mononuclear cells, obtained in the third trimester of pregnancy. The receptors derive from a female donor with multiple sclerosis, enrolled in a pregnancy study.

Concerning this clone: One junction end disagrees with the germline gene, perhaps due to a read error. V is TRBV4-2 and J is TRBJ1-1, with a tentative D call TRBD1 (5 bases). The CDR3 runs 12 residues. From germline, CDR1 is LGHNA and CDR2 YNFKEQ. CDR3 sequence (DNA): TGTGCCAGCAGCCAAGTGCGGGACGAGCCGAACTTT. It encodes CASSQVRDEPNF.

The V call is TRBV6-4, the J call TRBJ2-3, with a possible D match to TRBD2 (7 bases). V lost 2 bases and J 3 bases, leaving 9 bases between the germline ends. The length of the CDR3 is 14 residues. Germline V CDR1 and CDR2: MRHNA, SNTAGT. CDR3 sequence reads: CASSDGGATDTQYF. DNA of the CDR3: TGTGCCAGCAGTGACGGGGGGGCGACAGATACGCAGTATTTT.

The genes are TRBV7-6 and TRBJ2-5; possibly TRBD1 for D (6 bases). Trimming took 5 bases from V and 1 from J, leaving 23 bases between them. Germline assignment: CDR1 SGHVS and CDR2 FNYEAQ. CDR3 length equals 18 residues. Written as DNA, the CDR3 is TGTGCCAGCAGCCGGTGGGCCCAGGGGCATAGGGCCCAAGAGACCCAGTACTTC. Protein product: CASSRWAQGHRAQETQYF.

This rearrangement joins TRBV4-3 to TRBJ2-7; TRBD2 might be the D (5 bases). The CDR3 runs to 15 residues. The V end was cut by 0 bases, the J end by 4 bases, with 13 bases between. In germline, CDR1 is LGHNA, CDR2 YSLEER. CDR3 region: CASSQETNLAYEQYF. CDR3 nucleotide sequence: TGCGCCAGCAGCCAAGAGACTAACTTGGCTTACGAGCAGTACTTC.

The chain uses TRBV7-3 and TRBJ2-6; 7 nucleotides agree with TRBD2. The CDR3 covers 17 residues. Germline values: CDR1 SGHTA, CDR2 FQGTGA. V shed 2 bases and J 0 bases; nucleotides not matched to a gene: 4. In DNA, the CDR3 is TGTGCCAGCAGCTTATGGGGGGGGAACTCTGGGGCCAACGTCCTGACTTTC. Its translation: CASSLWGGNSGANVLTF.

The gene calls are TRBV2 and TRBJ1-1, with 10 nucleotides matching TRBD1. V shed 3 bases and J 1 base; nucleotides not matched to a gene: 2. Germline V lookup: CDR1 SNHLY, CDR2 FYNNEI. The CDR3 has 15 amino acids. The CDR3 loop reads CASSEGDRGNTEAFF. DNA of the CDR3: TGTGCCAGCAGTGAGGGGGACAGGGGGAACACTGAAGCTTTCTTT.

The chain joins TRBV4-1 to TRBJ2-7; maybe TRBD2 (6 bases). This CDR3 region has 15 residues. V was cut by 1 base and J by 4 bases, with 14 bases left in between. The germline V gene encodes CDR1 MGHRA and CDR2 YSYEKL. CDR3 residues: CASSQGTGGSYEQYF. The CDR3 DNA reads as TGCGCCAGCAGCCAAGGCACCGGGGGATCGTACGAGCAGTACTTC.

This CDR3 is CASKQASPYEQYF. CDR3 bases: TGTGCCAGCAAACAAGCTAGTCCGTACGAGCAGTACTTC. The chain joins TRBV5-8 to TRBJ2-7; no firm D call. Germline assignment: CDR1 SGHTS and CDR2 YDEGEE. This CDR3 comprises 13 residues. Trimming pared 6 bases from V and 4 bases from J, leaving 14 bases between. The variable domain in full, completed from reference TRBV5-8 and TRBJ2-7, reads EAGVTQSPTHLIKTRGQQATLRCSPISGHTSVYWYQQALGLGLQFLLWYDEGEERNRGNFPPRFSGRQFPNYSSELNVNALELEDSALYLCASKQASPYEQYFGPGTRLTVT.

As DNA, the CDR3 is TGTGCCAGCAGCTTGGGGCGGGGGGCCCAAGAGACCCAGTACTTC. Translating it yields CASSLGRGAQETQYF. The chain is built from TRBV11-2 and TRBJ2-5; 8 bases align to TRBD2. The germline CDR1 and CDR2 sequences are SGHAT and FQNNGV. V was pared by 3 bases and J by 1 base, with 4 bases of the junction left unmatched. The CDR3 consists of 15 residues. The full variable domain, its missing parts supplied by reference TRBV11-2 and TRBJ2-5, is EAGVAQSPRYKIIEKRQSVAFWCNPISGHATLYWYQQILGQGPKLLIQFQNNGVVDDSQLPKDRFSAERLKGVDSTLKIQPAKLEDSAVYLCASSLGRGAQETQYFGPGTRLLVL.

The chain recombines TRBV7-6 with TRBJ2-3; D is undetermined. The ends were cut back, 0 bases at V and 2 bases at J, with 9 bases in the middle. The CDR3 extends over 15 amino acids. The germline V gene encodes CDR1 SGHVS and CDR2 FNYEAQ. Here the CDR3 DNA reads TGTGCCAGCAGCTTAGCGTTAGTTTCCACAGATACGCAGTATTTT. Translating it yields CASSLALVSTDTQYF. Full variable domain (missing parts from reference TRBV7-6 and TRBJ2-3): GAGVSQSPRYKVTKRGQDVALRCDPISGHVSLYWYRQALGQGPEFLTYFNYEAQQDKSGLPNDRFSAERPEGSISTLTIQRTEQRDSAMYRCASSLALVSTDTQYFGPGTRLTVL.

This chain uses TRBV4-3 with TRBJ2-2, with no clear D. V gave up 0 bases and J gave up 4 bases, with 6 bases separating them. Germline V gene data show CDR1 as LGHNA and CDR2 as YSLEER. The CDR3 runs 14 residues. This CDR3 reads CASSQDSSTGELFF. CDR3 nucleotides: TGCGCCAGCAGCCAAGATAGCTCCACCGGGGAGCTGTTTTTT.

The chain is built from TRBV5-6 and TRBJ2-5; unclear D gene. The CDR3 spans 12 residues. CDR1 is SGHDT, CDR2 YYEEEE, per germline. V shed 3 bases and J shed 4 bases, with 7 bases lying between them. The CDR3 DNA reads as TGTGCCAGCAGCTACGGGTCAGAGACCCAGTACTTC. It yields the protein CASSYGSETQYF.

The CDR3 coding sequence is TGTGCCTGGAGGGGGGACAGGGGCCCCGGGGAGCTGTTTTTT. Amino acid sequence: CAWRGDRGPGELFF. The chain employs TRBV30 and TRBJ2-2, with TRBD1 matching 10 bases. V shed 3 bases and J 6 bases; nucleotides not matched to a gene: 4. Germline lookup yields CDR1 GTSNPN and CDR2 SVGIG (reference sequence). The CDR3 has 14 amino acids. The variable domain in full, completed from reference TRBV30 and TRBJ2-2, reads SQTIHQWPATLVQPVGSPLSLECTVEGTSNPNLYWYRQAAGRGLQLLFYSVGIGQISSEVPQNLSASRPQDRQFILSSKKLLLSDSGFYLCAWRGDRGPGELFFGEGSRLTVL.

V is TRBV9 and J is TRBJ2-7; D is unclear. The CDR3 consists of 13 residues. V was clipped by 3 bases and J by 1 base, with 8 bases between them. Germline V gene lookup returns CDR1 SGDLS and CDR2 YYNGEE. CDR3 in amino acids: CASSATPSYEQYF. Here the CDR3 DNA reads TGTGCCAGCAGCGCGACACCTTCCTACGAGCAGTACTTC.

The gene calls are TRBV7-2 and TRBJ1-1, with a tentative D call TRBD1 (6 bases). This CDR3 region has 18 residues. Germline CDR1 reads SGHTA; CDR2 reads FQGNSA. V was trimmed by 1 base and J by 3 bases, leaving 21 bases between them. CDR3 coding DNA: TGTGCCAGCAGCTTAGGAGGTGGTACTGGACAGTTGTACACTGAAGCTTTCTTT. This gives the protein CASSLGGGTGQLYTEAFF.

This clone turned up a few times. The chain carries TRBV9 and TRBJ2-3; 8 nucleotides agree with TRBD2. The CDR3 runs to 14 residues. V lost 7 bases and J lost 0; bases outside the gene matches: 4. Germline loops: CDR1 SGDLS, CDR2 YYNGEE. The CDR3 here is CASDGGGSTDTQYF. DNA for the CDR3: TGTGCCAGCGACGGCGGGGGGAGCACAGATACGCAGTATTTT.

This clone has just one count. The rearrangement links TRBV11-2 to TRBJ2-5; D not resolved. The CDR3 spans 12 residues. Germline assignment: CDR1 SGHAT and CDR2 FQNNGV. V was trimmed by 3 bases and J by 4 bases, leaving 6 bases between them. For the CDR3, the DNA is TGTGCCAGCAGCTTCAACGGAGAGACCCAGTACTTC. Its protein product is CASSFNGETQYF. The variable domain in full, completed from reference TRBV11-2 and TRBJ2-5, reads EAGVAQSPRYKIIEKRQSVAFWCNPISGHATLYWYQQILGQGPKLLIQFQNNGVVDDSQLPKDRFSAERLKGVDSTLKIQPAKLEDSAVYLCASSFNGETQYFGPGTRLLVL.

This sequence joins TRBV30 and TRBJ1-2; 7 nucleotides agree with TRBD1. Germline V gene data show CDR1 as GTSNPN and CDR2 as SVGIG (reference sequence). CDR3 length equals 14 residues. V lost 1 base, J lost 3 bases, and 5 bases stayed unmatched. CDR3 amino acids: CAWSGKGAYYGYTF. The DNA of the CDR3 is TGTGCCTGGAGTGGTAAGGGGGCGTACTATGGCTACACCTTC.

The chain is built from TRBV10-3 and TRBJ1-1; 12 nucleotides align to TRBD1. CDR1 ENHRY and CDR2 SYGVKD come from the germline V gene. This CDR3 spans 16 amino acids. Trimming at V came to 8 bases and at J to 3 bases, leaving 10 bases not matched to a gene. This CDR3 reads CAIARGTGGLDTEAFF. The CDR3 DNA is TGTGCCATCGCGAGAGGGACAGGGGGCTTGGACACTGAAGCTTTCTTT.

The chain recombines TRBV9 with TRBJ2-6; 9 positions agree with TRBD2. This CDR3 contains 18 residues. Germline CDR1 and CDR2: SGDLS and YYNGEE. J gave up 0 bases and V 1 base, and 5 bases lay outside the gene matches. In DNA, the CDR3 is TGTGCCAGCAGCGTACCAAGCGGGGGGACCTCTGGGGCCAACGTCCTGACTTTC. Amino acid sequence: CASSVPSGGTSGANVLTF.

The chain combines TRBV6-6 with TRBJ2-3, with 8 bases lining up with TRBD2. Germline loops: CDR1 MNHNY, CDR2 SVGAGI (reference sequence). J gave up 2 bases and V 6 bases, and 10 bases lay outside the gene matches. This CDR3 spans 16 amino acids. The CDR3 here is CASSTTPGLATDTQYF. CDR3 bases: TGTGCCAGCAGCACAACTCCCGGACTAGCCACAGATACGCAGTATTTT.